These 8 T cell receptor beta chains came from one sample sequenced in a study of blood T cells in healthy people across ages. Combining a sample-barcoded 5' primer with a J-beta primer mix, a second PCR ran for roughly 7 to 11 cycles. TCRdb re-analysed the 5' RACE reads in MiXCR, keeping a single row per CDR3 protein. Among about 780,000 distinct CDR3 sequences listed, more than 35% were seen once. Sequencing was carried out using blood. The receptors here all came from a man aged 80 or over in good health.

Concerning this clonotype itself: The junction shows a germline mismatch at one end, possibly a read error. The genes are TRBV18 and TRBJ2-1, with D tentatively TRBD1 or TRBD2 (5 bases each). The germline V gene has CDR1 KGHSH and CDR2 LQKENI. CDR3 size: 15 residues. For the CDR3, the DNA is TGTGCCAGCTCACTGAGACGGGGCTCCTACAGTGAGCAGTTCTTC. Its translation is CASSLRRGSYSEQFF. Looking up the rest from reference TRBV18 and TRBJ2-1 gives the full variable domain: NAGVMQNPRHLVRRRGQEARLRCSPMKGHSHVYWYRQLPEEGLKFMVYLQKENIIDESGMPKERFSAEFPKEGPSILRIQQVVRGDSAAYFCASSLRRGSYSEQFFGPGTRLTVL.

J is TRBJ2-1 and V is TRBV3-1; D is perhaps TRBD2 (7 bases). From germline, CDR1 is LGHDT and CDR2 YNNKEL (reference sequence). The V and J ends lost 4 bases and 6 bases respectively, with 16 bases between them. This CDR3 contains 15 residues. CDR3 in amino acids: CASSPERGRANEQFF. The CDR3 nucleotides are TGTGCCAGCAGCCCCGAAAGGGGGAGGGCCAATGAGCAGTTCTTC.

This clonotype turned up a few times. This sequence joins TRBV30 and TRBJ2-5; 14 bases are a match to TRBD2. With V trimmed by 2 bases and J by 4 bases, 6 bases remained unmatched. The V gene's germline CDR1 is GTSNPN and CDR2 SVGIG (reference sequence). This CDR3 comprises 16 residues. The CDR3 DNA is TGTGCCTGGAGTACCCGACTAGCGGGAGGGCCAGAGACCCAGTACTTC. Amino acids: CAWSTRLAGGPETQYF.

The chain uses TRBV7-3 and TRBJ2-2; 8 bases match TRBD2. In germline, CDR1 is SGHTA, CDR2 FQGTGA. The CDR3 length is 16 residues. Germline trimming cut 5 bases from V and 2 bases from J; bases unmatched to any gene: 7. The chain's CDR3 is CASSGRGLANTGELFF. CDR3 DNA sequence: TGTGCCAGCAGCGGTCGAGGACTAGCCAACACCGGGGAGCTGTTTTTT.

The rearrangement joins TRBV7-2 to TRBJ2-3; TRBD2 matches 13 bases. This CDR3 is 19 amino acids long. The trim removed 0 bases at V and 2 bases at J, leaving 8 bases unmatched. Germline assignment: CDR1 SGHTA and CDR2 FQGNSA. The CDR3 is CASSLAPRLAGGTTDTQYF. CDR3 nucleotides: TGTGCCAGCAGCTTAGCGCCCCGACTAGCGGGAGGTACCACAGATACGCAGTATTTT. Looking up the rest from reference TRBV7-2 and TRBJ2-3 gives the full variable domain: GAGVSQSPSNKVTEKGKDVELRCDPISGHTALYWYRQSLGQGLEFLIYFQGNSAPDKSGLPSDRFSAERTGGSVSTLTIQRTQQEDSAVYLCASSLAPRLAGGTTDTQYFGPGTRLTVL.

The rearrangement links TRBV30 to TRBJ2-5; D remains ambiguous. The J call may not be correct, given that the DNA end is closer to TRBJ2-7. CDR3 length: 14 amino acids. The V gene's germline CDR1 is GTSNPN and CDR2 SVGIG (reference sequence). This CDR3 reads CAWSVSALTYEQYF. In DNA form, the CDR3 reads TGTGCCTGGAGTGTATCGGCTTTGACCTACGAGCAGTACTTC.

This chain links TRBV29-1 with TRBJ2-5; possible D gene TRBD1, 6 bases. The CDR3 loop spans 14 amino acids. Between the trimmed V and J ends, which lost 5 bases and 2 bases, there was a span of 15 bases. CDR1 is SQVTM, CDR2 ANQGSEA, per germline. The CDR3 sequence: CSVFPGTTQETQYF. In DNA, the CDR3 is TGCAGCGTTTTCCCCGGGACAACTCAAGAGACCCAGTACTTC. Full variable domain (remainder filled in from reference TRBV29-1 and TRBJ2-5): SAVISQKPSRDICQRGTSLTIQCQVDSQVTMMFWYRQQPGQSLTLIATANQGSEATYESGFVIDKFPISRPNLTFSTLTVSNMSPEDSSIYLCSVFPGTTQETQYFGPGTRLLVL.

This clonotype came up a few times. The chain recombines TRBV4-1 with TRBJ2-7; D unresolved. The V gene lost 0 bases and the J gene lost 5 bases, with 11 bases spanning the gap. This CDR3 comprises 14 residues. Per germline, CDR1 MGHRA and CDR2 YSYEKL. The CDR3 is CASSQELARDEQYF. As DNA, the CDR3 is TGCGCCAGCAGCCAAGAACTCGCTAGGGACGAGCAGTACTTC.